This TCR beta chain is drawn from a study of shared clonotypes between healthy human individuals. Clones were sequenced by immunoSEQ multiplex PCR, and TCRdb holds only the in-frame ones, with some missing. The sample consists of about 1 million clones, approximately 72% of them appearing once. Sequenced material: memory CD4+ T cells sorted from blood. This sample's subset: CD45RA-negative fraction. This TCR was sampled from a man aged 18-30 years in good health.

CDR3 nucleotide sequence: TGCGCCAGCAGTGAGTCTGGCGGGGGAAGCAATGAGCAGTTCTTC. Its translation is CASSESGGGSNEQFF. The chain couples TRBV10-1 to TRBJ2-1; 7 positions agree with TRBD2. The length of the CDR3 is 15 residues. In germline, CDR1 is WNHNN, CDR2 SYGVQD (reference sequence). V shed 0 bases and J 6 bases; nucleotides not matched to a gene: 5.